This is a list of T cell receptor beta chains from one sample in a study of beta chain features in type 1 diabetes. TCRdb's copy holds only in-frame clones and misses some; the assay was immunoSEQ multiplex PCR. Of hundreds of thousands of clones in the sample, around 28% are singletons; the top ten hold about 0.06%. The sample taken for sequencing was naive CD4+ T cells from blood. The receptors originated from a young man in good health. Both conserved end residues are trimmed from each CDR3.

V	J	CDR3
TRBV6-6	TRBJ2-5	ASSYSGRETQY
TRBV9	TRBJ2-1	ASSPAGYNEQF
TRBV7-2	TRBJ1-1	ASSLAGGGTEAF
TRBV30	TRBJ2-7	AWRVRGSSYEQY
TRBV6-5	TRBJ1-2	ASKDGVNGYT
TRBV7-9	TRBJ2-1	ASSLEGQGAFGEQF
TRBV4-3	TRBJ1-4	ASSQGPVNEKLF
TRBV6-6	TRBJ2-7	ASSYRGGYEQY
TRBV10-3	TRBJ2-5	AIRTGGEETQY
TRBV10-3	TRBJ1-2	AISDEAVYGYT
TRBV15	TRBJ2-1	ASERDSNNEQF
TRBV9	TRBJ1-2	ASSVAPRGHYGYT
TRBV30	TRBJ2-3	AWRIRQGRLTDTQY
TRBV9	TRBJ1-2	ASSVSVGTANYGYT
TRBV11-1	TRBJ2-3	ASSPRLAGSTDTQY
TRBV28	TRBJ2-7	ASRSYLERENSYEQY